This T cell receptor beta chain was observed in a study of early T cells in non-severe SARS-CoV-2 infection. The overall study: Whole-blood bulk RNA, unsorted, was sequenced, and chains were unpaired.

TCRdb redid the calling of the 5' RACE reads with MiXCR, one entry per CDR3 protein. The sample yields tens of thousands of distinct CDR3 sequences, less than 15% seen once. Germline V gives CDR1 SGHTA, CDR2 FQGNSA. The CDR3 runs to 14 residues. Trimming shortened V by 5 bases and J by 5 bases, and 16 bases separated the two germline ends. This clonotype was sampled from an adult who was a healthcare worker with PCR-confirmed SARS-CoV-2 infection or an uninfected control (not recorded which). The chain employs TRBV7-2 and TRBJ2-7, with D perhaps assigned TRBD1 or TRBD2 (5 bases each). What was sequenced was whole blood. This chain's CDR3 is CASSTGDRRNEQYF. CDR3 nucleotides: TGTGCCAGCAGCACTGGGGACCGTAGGAACGAGCAGTACTTC.